This T cell receptor beta chain is drawn from a study of blood T cell repertoires in COVID-19. The ends were cut back, 3 bases at V and 0 bases at J, with 9 bases in the middle. The CDR3 covers 15 residues. Germline CDR1 and CDR2: LNHDA and SQIVND (reference sequence). The table came from immunoSEQ multiplex PCR; TCRdb's copy has only in-frame clones and leaves some out. The data hold fewer than 350,000 clones, with 81% observed a single time. This sequence joins TRBV19 and TRBJ1-5; no clear D gene. The origin of this receptor is a woman aged 60 to 75 with active or convalescent COVID-19. The sample was peripheral blood. This CDR3 is CASSIQVDSNQPQHF. The CDR3 DNA reads as TGTGCCAGTAGTATTCAGGTGGATAGCAATCAGCCCCAGCATTTT.